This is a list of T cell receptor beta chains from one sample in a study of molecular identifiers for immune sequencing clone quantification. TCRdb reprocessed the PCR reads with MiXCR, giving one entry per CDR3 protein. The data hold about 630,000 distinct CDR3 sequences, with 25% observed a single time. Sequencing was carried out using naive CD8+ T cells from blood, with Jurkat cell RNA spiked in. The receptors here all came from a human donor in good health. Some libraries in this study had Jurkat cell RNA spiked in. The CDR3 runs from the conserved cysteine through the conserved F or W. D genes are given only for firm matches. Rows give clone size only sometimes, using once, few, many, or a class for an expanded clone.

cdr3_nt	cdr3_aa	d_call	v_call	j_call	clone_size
TGTGCCAGCAGCGCGCTTGAAGCGGGGGAGTCCTACGAGCAGTACTTC	CASSALEAGESYEQYF	TRBD2	TRBV9	TRBJ2-7	many
TGTGCCAGCAGCCAAGAATGGGGTTTATCTGGAAACACCATATATTTT	CASSQEWGLSGNTIYF	NA	TRBV14	TRBJ1-3	few
TGCGCCAGCAGCCGTGAAAAACTGTTTTTT	CASSREKLFF	NA	TRBV4-1	TRBJ1-4	NA
TGCAGTGCTAGACCACTACCGGGACAAGCGGGAGGGGTGTTTACAGATACGCAGTATTTT	CSARPLPGQAGGVFTDTQYF	TRBD2	TRBV20-1	TRBJ2-3	NA
TGTGCCAGCACCCTGACCCCCGGGACTAGCGTCCAAGAGACCCAGTACTTC	CASTLTPGTSVQETQYF	TRBD2	TRBV6-6	TRBJ2-5	few
TGTGCCAGCAGTCCTCCGTCCCCGGGACTAGCGGGAGTGGACGGGGAGCTGTTTTTT	CASSPPSPGLAGVDGELFF	TRBD2	TRBV28	TRBJ2-2	NA
TGTGCCAGCAGCTTAAGGGGGTTCGATACGCAGTATTTT	CASSLRGFDTQYF	NA	TRBV7-9	TRBJ2-3	NA
TGTGCCAGCAGGGGCGGGGGACTGGGGGAAAAACTGTTTTTT	CASRGGGLGEKLFF	NA	TRBV12-3/TRBV12-4	TRBJ1-4	few
TGTGCCAGCAATTACCGGGACAGGGTGTTCACTGAAGCTTTCTTT	CASNYRDRVFTEAFF	TRBD1	TRBV6-2/TRBV6-3	TRBJ1-1	many
TGCGCCAGCAGCTTAATTCGGGCGGGGAGCGGACAAGAGACCCAGTACTTC	CASSLIRAGSGQETQYF	NA	TRBV5-1	TRBJ2-5	many
TGTGCCACAAGACAGGGGCCGGGCTATGGCTACACCTTC	CATRQGPGYGYTF	TRBD1	TRBV15	TRBJ1-2	NA
TGTGCCAGCAGCTTAGATCAAGCTAGCGGGAGGGCCCCGTACTTC	CASSLDQASGRAPYF	TRBD2	TRBV11-2	TRBJ2-7	many
TGCGCCAGCAGCCAAGAATGGGACGCACCCTACGAGCAGTACTTC	CASSQEWDAPYEQYF	NA	TRBV4-1	TRBJ2-7	many
TGCAGTGCTTCGGGACTAGCGGGAGTATCGGCAGATACGCAGTATTTT	CSASGLAGVSADTQYF	TRBD2	TRBV20-1	TRBJ2-3	few
TGCAGCGTTGGGACAGGGGCACTATACAATGAGCAGTTCTTC	CSVGTGALYNEQFF	TRBD1	TRBV29-1	TRBJ2-1	few